Below are 16 T cell receptor beta chains sequenced from a single sample in a study of blood T cells in healthy people across ages. The authors ran a second PCR of about 7 to 11 cycles using a sample-barcoded 5' primer and a J-beta primer mix. TCRdb re-called the 5' RACE reads with MiXCR, one entry per CDR3 protein. This table holds about 780,000 distinct CDR3 sequences, about 42% found once. Material for sequencing was blood. These receptors all stem from a man at least 80 years old in good health.

The J gene is TRBJ1-2, the V gene TRBV25-1, with a tentative D call TRBD1 (6 bases). Between the trimmed V and J ends, which lost 6 bases and 7 bases, there was a span of 12 bases. The CDR3 consists of 12 residues. CDR1 is MGHDK, CDR2 SYGVNS, per germline. The CDR3 reads CASRDGGGGYTF. In DNA, the CDR3 is TGTGCCAGCAGGGACGGGGGCGGTGGCTACACCTTC.

As concerns this clonotype: One end of the junction does not line up with germline, which may come from a read error. The V and J genes are TRBV7-2 and TRBJ2-1; the D gene is possibly TRBD2 (5 bases). The CDR3 loop spans 14 amino acids. Germline lookup yields CDR1 SGHTA and CDR2 FQGNSA. CDR3 in amino acids: CASTPGSSHNEQFF. In DNA, the CDR3 is TGTGCCAGCACCCCTGGGAGCTCCCACAATGAGCAGTTCTTC. The full variable domain, in which reference TRBV7-2 and TRBJ2-1 provide the parts outside the CDR3, is GAGVSQSPSNKVTEKGKDVELRCDPISGHTALYWYRQSLGQGLEFLIYFQGNSAPDKSGLPSDRFSAERTGGSVSTLTIQRTQQEDSAVYLCASTPGSSHNEQFFGPGTRLTVL.

This chain links TRBV18 with TRBJ2-7; D is unresolved. The end of the DNA is better explained by TRBJ2-5, so the J call may be wrong. CDR1 is KGHSH and CDR2 is LQKENI in the germline V gene. This CDR3 has 13 amino acids. The CDR3 region has the DNA TGTGCCAGCTCAGATCCTCCCTGGGAGACCCAGTACTTC. Protein product: CASSDPPWETQYF.

The V gene is TRBV6-5, the J gene TRBJ2-5, with 14 bases that match TRBD2. V gave up 0 bases and J gave up 11 bases; unmatched junction bases: 5. The CDR3 contains 15 residues. Per the germline V gene, CDR1 is MNHEY and CDR2 is SVGAGI. The DNA of the CDR3 is TGTGCCAGCAGTTACTCGGGGACTAGCGGGAGTTTTCAGTACTTC. It yields the protein CASSYSGTSGSFQYF.

This clonotype was counted only a few times. The chain recombines TRBV28 with TRBJ1-5; a possible D gene is TRBD1 (5 bases). This CDR3 is built from 15 residues. V lost 7 bases and J 3 bases, leaving 16 bases between the germline ends. Looked up from germline, CDR1 is MDHEN and CDR2 is SYDVKM. CDR3 DNA: TGTGCCAGCAAGTGGGGGGTACAGTCCAATCAGCCCCAGCATTTT. The encoded protein is CASKWGVQSNQPQHF.

This clonotype was recorded a few times. The rearrangement joins TRBV29-1 to TRBJ2-7; D ambiguous. The CDR3 runs to 12 residues. Per germline, CDR1 SQVTM and CDR2 ANQGSEA. Trimming pared 6 bases from V and 0 bases from J, leaving 9 bases between. The CDR3 protein is CSVKDGSYEQYF. CDR3 nucleotide sequence: TGCAGCGTGAAGGACGGCTCCTACGAGCAGTACTTC.

This clonotype was seen a few times. This chain connects TRBV20-1 to TRBJ2-3, with 13 bases matching TRBD2. The CDR3 loop spans 16 amino acids. The junction had 12 bases not matched to a gene; V was cut back by 6 bases and J by 6 bases. CDR1 and CDR2 (germline): DFQATT, SNEGSKA (reference sequence). CDR3 residues: CSARHTGLAGADTQYF. CDR3 DNA sequence: TGCAGTGCCCGCCATACAGGACTAGCGGGAGCGGATACGCAGTATTTT.

This clonotype was seen more than once but under ten times. The chain employs TRBV5-1 and TRBJ1-1; D gene unclear. Germline lookup yields CDR1 SGHRS and CDR2 YFSETQ. V was cut by 0 bases and J by 0 bases, with 9 bases left in between. This CDR3 contains 15 residues. CDR3 in DNA: TGCGCCAGCAGCTTGGAAGCGAGGGTGAACACTGAAGCTTTCTTT. The encoded protein is CASSLEARVNTEAFF. The variable domain in full, completed from reference TRBV5-1 and TRBJ1-1, reads KAGVTQTPRYLIKTRGQQVTLSCSPISGHRSVSWYQQTPGQGLQFLFEYFSETQRNKGNFPGRFSGRQFSNSRSEMNVSTLELGDSALYLCASSLEARVNTEAFFGQGTRLTVV.

The sample holds one count of this clonotype. This chain uses TRBV10-3 with TRBJ2-1; tentative D call: TRBD2 (6 bases). CDR1 and CDR2 (germline): ENHRY, SYGVKD. The CDR3 runs 13 residues. The V end was cut by 8 bases, the J end by 7 bases, with 15 bases between. The CDR3 loop is CAIGRGIGNEQFF. The CDR3 DNA is TGTGCCATCGGGCGCGGGATCGGGAATGAGCAGTTCTTC.

V is TRBV13 and J is TRBJ2-7, with D unresolved. The V end was cut by 4 bases, the J end by 0 bases, with 10 bases between. CDR3 size: 14 residues. Germline-derived CDR1 and CDR2 are PRHDT and FYEKMQ (reference sequence). The CDR3 nucleotides read TGTGCCAGCAGCTACGGGTTGAGCTCCTACGAGCAGTACTTC. Translated: CASSYGLSSYEQYF.

As concerns this clonotype: One end of the junction varies from germline; a read error may be responsible. The chain employs TRBV4-3 and TRBJ2-1; 7 bases line up with TRBD2. The CDR3 covers 14 residues. Germline V gene data show CDR1 as LGHNA and CDR2 as YSLEER. CDR3: CASSQEGLPNERFF. The CDR3 nucleotides read TGCGCCAGCAGCCAAGAGGGACTACCGAATGAGCGGTTCTTC.

The CDR3 here is CASSTTGGPGETQYF. Here the CDR3 DNA reads TGTGCCAGCAGTACGACAGGGGGACCCGGGGAGACCCAGTACTTC. The J gene is TRBJ2-5, the V gene TRBV25-1; 9 nucleotides align to TRBD1. Trimming cost V 5 bases and J 5 bases; bases outside gene matches: 9. The CDR3 runs 15 residues. Per germline, CDR1 MGHDK and CDR2 SYGVNS. Using reference TRBV25-1 and TRBJ2-5 for the parts outside the CDR3, the full variable domain is EADIYQTPRYLVIGTGKKITLECSQTMGHDKMYWYQQDPGMELHLIHYSYGVNSTEKGDLSSESTVSRIRTEHFPLTLESARPSHTSQYLCASSTTGGPGETQYFGPGTRLLVL.

This clonotype was seen more than once but under ten times. The chain is built from TRBV9 and TRBJ2-5; D is ambiguous. The CDR3 consists of 15 residues. Germline loops: CDR1 SGDLS, CDR2 YYNGEE. V gave up 2 bases and J gave up 2 bases, with 13 bases separating them. The CDR3 sequence: CASSVTPVAQETQYF. The DNA for the CDR3 is TGTGCCAGCAGCGTCACCCCGGTAGCTCAAGAGACCCAGTACTTC.

This clonotype was counted only a few times. The chain joins TRBV28 to TRBJ2-1, with 11 nucleotides matching TRBD2. The trim removed 2 bases at V and 5 bases at J, leaving 8 bases unmatched. Germline CDR1 MDHEN, CDR2 SYDVKM. The CDR3 is made up of 17 amino acids. CDR3 sequence reads: CASSLVGRLAGHNEQFF. Written as DNA, the CDR3 is TGTGCCAGCAGTTTAGTTGGTCGACTAGCGGGACACAATGAGCAGTTCTTC.

J is TRBJ2-5 and V is TRBV5-8, with D possibly matching TRBD2 (7 bases). Germline CDR1 reads SGHTS; CDR2 reads YDEGEE. V was shortened by 0 bases and J by 5 bases, with 11 bases between the two germline ends. CDR3 length: 14 amino acids. The CDR3 loop is CASSLAGGWETQYF. Here the CDR3 DNA reads TGTGCCAGCAGCTTGGCGGGGGGCTGGGAGACCCAGTACTTC.

This rearrangement joins TRBV9 to TRBJ2-1, with D perhaps matching TRBD1 or TRBD2 (6 bases each). There are 15 residues in the CDR3. Germline V gene lookup returns CDR1 SGDLS and CDR2 YYNGEE. Trimming shortened V by 0 bases and J by 10 bases, and 17 bases separated the two germline ends. The CDR3 reads CASSVAGAANTEQFF. The CDR3 DNA sequence: TGTGCCAGCAGCGTAGCGGGGGCCGCAAACACGGAGCAGTTCTTC.